This TCR beta chain was obtained from a study of blood T cell repertoires in COVID-19. Study summary: The cDNA or gDNA used as material had been derived from T cells, B-cell-depleted T cells, or PBMCs.

Here immunoSEQ multiplex PCR was the method, and the copy in TCRdb shows in-frame clones only, minus some. The sample has tens of thousands of clones, about 86% seen once; the top ten hold over 1.3%. Germline V lookup: CDR1 SGHVS, CDR2 FNYEAQ. Trimming took 3 bases from V and 6 from J; bases not matched to a gene: 7. This CDR3 has 16 amino acids. Sequenced input: peripheral blood. This clonotype was sampled from an older woman with acute or convalescent COVID-19. The genes are TRBV7-6 and TRBJ2-2; TRBD1 matches 10 bases. CDR3 in DNA: TGTGCCAGCAGCTTGGGGACAGGGGACACCCCCGGGGAGCTGTTTTTT. Residues: CASSLGTGDTPGELFF.